Presented here are 16 T cell receptor beta chains from one specimen sequenced in a study of blood T cell repertoires in COVID-19. Some clones are missing from TCRdb's copy, which holds only in-frame ones; the method was immunoSEQ multiplex PCR. In the table there are 150,000 or so clones, roughly 78% of which are singletons. What was sequenced was peripheral blood. All receptors come from a man aged 80 or over with acute or convalescent COVID-19.

Ten or more counts support this clone. The J gene is TRBJ1-2, the V gene TRBV24-1; D perhaps matches TRBD1 (6 bases). V was cut by 4 bases and J by 1 base, with 9 bases left in between. CDR1 is KGHDR, CDR2 SFDVKD, per germline. There are 14 residues in the CDR3. The CDR3 is CATSETGSNYGYTF. The CDR3 DNA reads as TGTGCCACCAGTGAGACAGGAAGTAACTATGGCTACACCTTC.

CDR3 nucleotides: TGTGCCAGCAGCTTAAGAGGGGTAGGGGGCGGAGAGACCCAGTACTTC. Its protein product is CASSLRGVGGGETQYF. The chain joins TRBV7-3 to TRBJ2-5; 7 positions agree with TRBD1. This CDR3 comprises 16 residues. V shed 1 base and J 4 bases; nucleotides not matched to a gene: 9. Germline V gene data show CDR1 as SGHTA and CDR2 as FQGTGA.

This clone was detected only a few times. The rearrangement joins TRBV9 to TRBJ1-3, with 7 bases aligning to TRBD1. Germline V gene sequence: CDR1 SGDLS, CDR2 YYNGEE. The CDR3 totals 16 residues. J was trimmed by 3 bases and V by 3 bases; bases with no gene match: 9. The CDR3 DNA reads as TGTGCCAGCAGCGGGGGACAGTCACTTGTTGGAAACACCATATATTTT. Translation: CASSGGQSLVGNTIYF.

This chain links TRBV2 with TRBJ1-5; 9 bases are shared with TRBD1. Germline assignment: CDR1 SNHLY and CDR2 FYNNEI. This CDR3 has 14 amino acids. The V segment lost 6 bases and the J segment 8 bases; nucleotides outside the gene matches: 8. The CDR3 reads CASRWGQGREPQHF. In DNA, the CDR3 is TGTGCCAGCAGATGGGGACAGGGCCGCGAGCCCCAGCATTTT.

This CDR3 is CATASGGETQYF. The CDR3 DNA reads as TGTGCCACCGCTAGCGGGGGAGAGACCCAGTACTTC. The chain carries TRBV6-6 and TRBJ2-5; the match to TRBD2 covers 10 bases. From germline, CDR1 is MNHNY and CDR2 SVGAGI (reference sequence). This CDR3 has 12 residues. Unmatched junction bases numbered 3, after V lost 10 bases and J lost 4 bases.

This chain joins TRBV3-1 (or the pseudogene TRBV3-2) and TRBJ2-2, with 12 bases matching TRBD2. The CDR3 covers 14 residues. Trimming removed 1 base from V and 14 bases from J; junction bases left unmatched: 5. The germline V gene has CDR1 LGHDT and CDR2 YNNKEL (reference sequence). The CDR3 sequence: CASSQALAGGRLFF. CDR3 nucleotides: TGTGCCAGCAGCCAAGCACTAGCGGGGGGACGACTGTTTTTT.

V gene TRBV28 combines with J gene TRBJ2-3; a possible D gene is TRBD1 (5 bases). V shed 5 bases and J shed 3 bases, with 12 bases lying between them. CDR1 MDHEN and CDR2 SYDVKM come from the germline V gene. CDR3 length equals 14 residues. CDR3 in DNA: TGTGCCAGCAGTCCAGGGTGGGGAACAGATACGCAGTATTTT. Its protein product is CASSPGWGTDTQYF.

The chain combines TRBV2 with TRBJ2-7; D not certain. The CDR3 spans 12 residues. The V end lost 10 bases, the J end lost 6 bases, and 16 bases lay between the germline ends. CDR1 SNHLY and CDR2 FYNNEI come from the germline V gene. The CDR3 coding sequence is TGTGCCACCTCCCCCCCAGGCCGCGAGCAGTACTTC. The encoded protein is CATSPPGREQYF. Drawing the rest from reference TRBV2 and TRBJ2-7, the complete variable domain is EPEVTQTPSHQVTQMGQEVILRCVPISNHLYFYWYRQILGQKVEFLVSFYNNEISEKSEIFDDQFSVERPDGSNFTLKIRSTKLEDSAMYFCATSPPGREQYFGPGTRLTVT.

As concerns this clone: A read error may account for a junction end that differs from germline. The V call is TRBV18, the J call TRBJ2-5, with D possibly matching TRBD1 (6 bases). CDR1 is KGHSH and CDR2 is LQKENI in the germline V gene. This CDR3 region has 15 residues. This chain's CDR3 is CASSSPDKGEETQYF. As DNA, the CDR3 is TGTGCCAGCTCATCACCGGACAAGGGGGAAGAGACCCAGTACTTC.

V and J are TRBV6-5 and TRBJ1-5, with 7 bases aligning to TRBD1. Germline V CDR1 and CDR2: MNHEY, SVGAGI. The trim removed 5 bases at V and 2 bases at J, leaving 3 bases unmatched. This CDR3 is built from 14 residues. The CDR3 DNA follows: TGTGCCAGCAGTCCCACAGGGGGCAATCAGCCCCAGCATTTT. Its translation is CASSPTGGNQPQHF.

The CDR3 sequence is CASSPGTGNLYDTEAFF. DNA for the CDR3: TGTGCCAGCAGCCCCGGGACAGGGAATTTATATGACACTGAAGCTTTCTTT. The chain couples TRBV5-4 to TRBJ1-1, with TRBD1 matching over 9 bases. The CDR3 runs 17 residues. Trimming removed 4 bases from V and 3 bases from J; junction bases left unmatched: 13. CDR1 and CDR2 (germline): SGHNT, YYREEE (reference sequence).

The rearrangement links TRBV29-1 to TRBJ1-2; 9 bases line up with TRBD1. The CDR3 covers 17 residues. V trimming: 8 bases; J trimming: 8 bases; junction bases outside the gene matches: 24. Germline CDR1 SQVTM, CDR2 ANQGSEA. CDR3 protein: CSSQAATHGQGLVGYTF. The CDR3 DNA sequence: TGCAGCTCTCAGGCAGCCACACACGGACAGGGGCTGGTCGGCTACACCTTC.

The CDR3 sequence is CASSDTGGLRSYEQYF. CDR3 nucleotide sequence: TGTGCCAGCAGTGATACAGGGGGACTGAGGTCCTACGAGCAGTACTTC. J is TRBJ2-7 and V is TRBV6-1; TRBD1 matches 8 bases. With 3 bases clipped from V and 1 base from J, the junction kept 8 bases outside the gene matches. The CDR3 is 16 amino acids. Germline values: CDR1 MNHNS, CDR2 SASEGT.

This clone was observed a handful of times. The chain combines TRBV6-5 with TRBJ2-4; D might be TRBD2 (6 bases). This CDR3 region has 11 residues. CDR1 MNHEY and CDR2 SVGAGI come from the germline V gene. The V and J ends lost 7 bases and 6 bases respectively, with 7 bases between them. CDR3: CASMRGNIQYF. In nucleotides, the CDR3 is TGTGCCAGCATGCGGGGAAACATTCAGTACTTC.

V usage is TRBV5-6 and J usage is TRBJ1-1, with D possibly matching TRBD1 (5 bases). V lost 4 bases and J 1 base, leaving 11 bases between the germline ends. CDR1 is SGHDT, CDR2 YYEEEE, per germline. This CDR3 has 14 amino acids. CDR3 sequence reads: CASSPPGGNTEAFF. The CDR3 coding sequence is TGTGCCAGCAGCCCGCCGGGGGGGAACACTGAAGCTTTCTTT.

This chain connects TRBV11-3 to TRBJ2-3, with 8 bases aligning to TRBD1. The germline CDR1 and CDR2 sequences are SGHNT and YENEEA. The CDR3 consists of 16 residues. Losses at the gene ends were 5 bases for V and 1 base for J; bases not matched to a gene: 8. DNA of the CDR3: TGTGCCAGCAGCCCATCATACAGGGGGGGCACAGATACGCAGTATTTT. Protein sequence: CASSPSYRGGTDTQYF.